This TCR beta chain was obtained from a study of T cells in localized non-small cell lung cancer. Profiling relied on immunoSEQ multiplex PCR, and the TCRdb table lists in-frame clones only, not all of them. The sample lists approximately 140,000 clones; about 89% were seen once. The CDR3 runs to 15 residues. Germline trimming cut 6 bases from V and 4 bases from J; bases unmatched to any gene: 4. CDR1 and CDR2 from the germline V gene are SNHLY and FYNNEI. Overall study findings and caveats: Adjacent lung had a median approximately 57 of the 100 largest tumor clones. A raised T cell density in blood coincided with lengthier overall survival. One tumor region alone was sequenced, and heterogeneity therefore remains possible. Uninvolved nearby lung showed the greatest T cell clonality, exceeding that found in tumor.

With respect to this clone: Its target is unknown.

The material was peripheral blood, obtained before any cancer treatment. The gene calls are TRBV2 and TRBJ2-2, with 11 bases fitting TRBD2. This TCR derives from a female donor over 55 with stage I lung adenocarcinoma. DNA for the CDR3: TGTGCCAGCAGACAGGGACTAGCGGTCACCGGGGAGCTGTTTTTT. The encoded protein is CASRQGLAVTGELFF.